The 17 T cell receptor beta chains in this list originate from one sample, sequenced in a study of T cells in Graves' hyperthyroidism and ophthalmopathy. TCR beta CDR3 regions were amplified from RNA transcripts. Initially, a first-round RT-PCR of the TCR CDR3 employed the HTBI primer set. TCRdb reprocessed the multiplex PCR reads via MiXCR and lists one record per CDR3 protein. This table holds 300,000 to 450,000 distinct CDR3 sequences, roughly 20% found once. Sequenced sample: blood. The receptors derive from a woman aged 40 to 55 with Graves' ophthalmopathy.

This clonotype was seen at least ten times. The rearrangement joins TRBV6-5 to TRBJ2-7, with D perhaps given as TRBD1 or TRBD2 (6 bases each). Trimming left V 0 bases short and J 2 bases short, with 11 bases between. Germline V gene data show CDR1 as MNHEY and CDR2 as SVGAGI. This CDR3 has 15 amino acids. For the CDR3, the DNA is TGTGCCAGCAGTTACTCGTTCCGGGGGCCCTACGAGCAGTACTTC. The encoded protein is CASSYSFRGPYEQYF.

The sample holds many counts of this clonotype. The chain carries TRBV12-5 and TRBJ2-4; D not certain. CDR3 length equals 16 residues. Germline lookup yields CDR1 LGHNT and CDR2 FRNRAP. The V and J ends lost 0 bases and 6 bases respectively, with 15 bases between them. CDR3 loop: CASGLVVSENPNIQYF. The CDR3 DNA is TGTGCTAGTGGTTTGGTGGTCTCAGAGAATCCAAACATTCAGTACTTC.

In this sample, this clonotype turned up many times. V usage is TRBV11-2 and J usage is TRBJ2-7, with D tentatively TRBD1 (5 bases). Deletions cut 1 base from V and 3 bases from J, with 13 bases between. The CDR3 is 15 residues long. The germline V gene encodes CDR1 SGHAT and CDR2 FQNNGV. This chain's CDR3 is CASSLGAGNIYEQYF. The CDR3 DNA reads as TGTGCCAGCAGCTTAGGGGCAGGGAACATCTACGAGCAGTACTTC. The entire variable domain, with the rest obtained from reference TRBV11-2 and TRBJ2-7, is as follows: EAGVAQSPRYKIIEKRQSVAFWCNPISGHATLYWYQQILGQGPKLLIQFQNNGVVDDSQLPKDRFSAERLKGVDSTLKIQPAKLEDSAVYLCASSLGAGNIYEQYFGPGTRLTVT.

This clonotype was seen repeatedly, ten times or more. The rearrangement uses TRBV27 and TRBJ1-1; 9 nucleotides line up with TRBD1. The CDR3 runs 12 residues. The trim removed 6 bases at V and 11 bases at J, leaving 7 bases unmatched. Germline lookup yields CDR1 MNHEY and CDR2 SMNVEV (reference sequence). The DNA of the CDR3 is TGTGCCAGCAGGTCGACAGGGGGACGGGCTTTCTTT. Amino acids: CASRSTGGRAFF.

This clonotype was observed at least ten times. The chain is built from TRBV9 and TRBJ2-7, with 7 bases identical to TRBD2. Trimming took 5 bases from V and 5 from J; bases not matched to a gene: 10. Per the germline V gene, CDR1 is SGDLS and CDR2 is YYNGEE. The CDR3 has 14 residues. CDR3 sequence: CASSGTIGGDEQYF. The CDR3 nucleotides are TGTGCCAGCAGTGGGACTATCGGAGGCGACGAGCAGTACTTC.

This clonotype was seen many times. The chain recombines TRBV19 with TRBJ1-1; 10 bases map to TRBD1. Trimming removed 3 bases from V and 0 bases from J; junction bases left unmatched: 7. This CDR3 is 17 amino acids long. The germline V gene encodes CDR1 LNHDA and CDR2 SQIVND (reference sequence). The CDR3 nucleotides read TGTGCCAGTAGTATGGTGGGGACAGGGGTATTGAACACTGAAGCTTTCTTT. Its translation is CASSMVGTGVLNTEAFF.

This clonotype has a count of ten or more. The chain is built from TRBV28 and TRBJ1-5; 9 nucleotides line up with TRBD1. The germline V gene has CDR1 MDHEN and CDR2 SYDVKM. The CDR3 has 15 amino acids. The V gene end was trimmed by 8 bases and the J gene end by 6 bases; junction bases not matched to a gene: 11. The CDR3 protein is CASSRGDRVGQPQHF. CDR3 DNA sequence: TGTGCCAGCTCCCGGGGGGACAGGGTCGGTCAGCCCCAGCATTTT.

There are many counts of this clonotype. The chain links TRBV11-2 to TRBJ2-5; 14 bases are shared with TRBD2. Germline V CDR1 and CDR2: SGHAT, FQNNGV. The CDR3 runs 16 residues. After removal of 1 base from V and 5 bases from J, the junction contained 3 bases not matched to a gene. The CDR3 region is CASSLGTSGRRETQYF. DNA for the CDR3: TGTGCCAGCAGCTTAGGGACTAGCGGGAGGCGGGAGACCCAGTACTTC.

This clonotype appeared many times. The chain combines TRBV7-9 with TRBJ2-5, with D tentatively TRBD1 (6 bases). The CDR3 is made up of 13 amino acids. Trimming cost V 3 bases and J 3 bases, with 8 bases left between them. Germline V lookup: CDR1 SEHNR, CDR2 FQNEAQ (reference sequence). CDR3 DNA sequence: TGTGCCAGCAGCTTCAGGGGCGAAGAGACCCAGTACTTC. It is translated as CASSFRGEETQYF. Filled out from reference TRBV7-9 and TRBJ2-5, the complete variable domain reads DTGVSQNPRHKITKRGQNVTFRCDPISEHNRLYWYRQTLGQGPEFLTYFQNEAQLEKSRLLSDRFSAERPKGSFSTLEIQRTEQGDSAMYLCASSFRGEETQYFGPGTRLLVL.

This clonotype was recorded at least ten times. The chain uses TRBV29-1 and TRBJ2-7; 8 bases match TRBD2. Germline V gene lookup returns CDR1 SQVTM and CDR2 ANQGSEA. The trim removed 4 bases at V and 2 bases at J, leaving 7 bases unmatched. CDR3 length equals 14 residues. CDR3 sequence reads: CSVGGSGKAYEQYF. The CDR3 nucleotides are TGCAGCGTTGGGGGTAGCGGGAAGGCCTACGAGCAGTACTTC.

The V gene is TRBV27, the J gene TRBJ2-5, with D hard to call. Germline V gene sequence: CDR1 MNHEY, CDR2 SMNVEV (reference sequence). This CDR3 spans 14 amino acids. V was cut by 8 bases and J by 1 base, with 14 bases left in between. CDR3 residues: CASAALSPQETQYF. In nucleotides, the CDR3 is TGTGCCAGCGCGGCCTTGAGCCCCCAAGAGACCCAGTACTTC.

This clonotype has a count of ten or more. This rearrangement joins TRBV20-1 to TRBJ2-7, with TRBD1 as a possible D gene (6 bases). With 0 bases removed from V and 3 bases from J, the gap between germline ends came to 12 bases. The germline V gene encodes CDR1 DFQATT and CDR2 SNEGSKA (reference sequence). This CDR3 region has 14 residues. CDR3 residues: CSARDGQSNYEQYF. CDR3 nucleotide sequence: TGCAGTGCTAGAGATGGACAGTCAAACTACGAGCAGTACTTC.

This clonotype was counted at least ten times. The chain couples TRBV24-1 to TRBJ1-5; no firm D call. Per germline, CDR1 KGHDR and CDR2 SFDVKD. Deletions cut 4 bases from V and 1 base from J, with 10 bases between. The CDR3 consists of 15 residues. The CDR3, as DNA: TGTGCCACCAGTGACGGCGGGAGGAGCAATCAGCCCCAGCATTTT. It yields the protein CATSDGGRSNQPQHF.

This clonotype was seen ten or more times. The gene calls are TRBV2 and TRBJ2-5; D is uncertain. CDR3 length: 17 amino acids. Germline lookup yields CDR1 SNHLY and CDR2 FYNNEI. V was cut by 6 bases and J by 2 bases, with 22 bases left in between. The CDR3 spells CASSGSETPTEQETQYF. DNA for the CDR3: TGTGCCAGCAGCGGCTCTGAGACCCCGACGGAACAAGAGACCCAGTACTTC. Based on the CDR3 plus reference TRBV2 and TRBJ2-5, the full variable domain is EPEVTQTPSHQVTQMGQEVILRCVPISNHLYFYWYRQILGQKVEFLVSFYNNEISEKSEIFDDQFSVERPDGSNFTLKIRSTKLEDSAMYFCASSGSETPTEQETQYFGPGTRLLVL.

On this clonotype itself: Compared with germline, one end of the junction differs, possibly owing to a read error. The CDR3 coding sequence is TGTGCCAGCAGCCCCACGAGGGTGGGGTACGAGCAGTCCTTC. Residues: CASSPTRVGYEQSF. V gene TRBV7-8 combines with J gene TRBJ2-7, with D maybe TRBD2 (5 bases). The germline gives CDR1 SGHVS, CDR2 FQNEAQ. The CDR3 runs 14 residues.

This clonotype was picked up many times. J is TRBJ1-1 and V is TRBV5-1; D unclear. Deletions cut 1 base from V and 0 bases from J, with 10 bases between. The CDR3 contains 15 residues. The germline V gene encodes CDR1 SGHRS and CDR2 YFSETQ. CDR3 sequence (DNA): TGCGCCAGCAGCTTGATGGTAGGGCTGAACACTGAAGCTTTCTTT. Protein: CASSLMVGLNTEAFF.

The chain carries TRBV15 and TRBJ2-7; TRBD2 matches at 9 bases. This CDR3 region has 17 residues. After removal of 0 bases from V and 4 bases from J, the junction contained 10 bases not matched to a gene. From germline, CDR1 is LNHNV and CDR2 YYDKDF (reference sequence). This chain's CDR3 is CATSREGAGGSMYEQYF. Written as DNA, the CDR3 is TGTGCCACCAGCAGAGAAGGAGCGGGAGGAAGTATGTACGAGCAGTACTTC. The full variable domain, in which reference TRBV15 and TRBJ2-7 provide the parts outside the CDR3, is DAMVIQNPRYQVTQFGKPVTLSCSQTLNHNVMYWYQQKSSQAPKLLFHYYDKDFNNEADTPDNFQSRRPNTSFCFLDIRSPGLGDTAMYLCATSREGAGGSMYEQYFGPGTRLTVT.